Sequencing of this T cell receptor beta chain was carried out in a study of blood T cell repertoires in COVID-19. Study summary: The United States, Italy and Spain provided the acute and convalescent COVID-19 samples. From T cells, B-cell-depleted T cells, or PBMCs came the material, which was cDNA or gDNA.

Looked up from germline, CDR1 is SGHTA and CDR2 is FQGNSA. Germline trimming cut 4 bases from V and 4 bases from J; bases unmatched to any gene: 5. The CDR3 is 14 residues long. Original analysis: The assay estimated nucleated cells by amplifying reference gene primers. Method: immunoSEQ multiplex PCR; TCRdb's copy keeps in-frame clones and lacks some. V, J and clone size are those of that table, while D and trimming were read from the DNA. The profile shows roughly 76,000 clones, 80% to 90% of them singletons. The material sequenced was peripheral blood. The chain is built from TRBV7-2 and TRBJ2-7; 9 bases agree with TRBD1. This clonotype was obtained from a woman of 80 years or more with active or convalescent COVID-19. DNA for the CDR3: TGTGCCAGCAGCTACGGACAGGGGACTTACGAGCAGTACTTC. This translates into CASSYGQGTYEQYF.